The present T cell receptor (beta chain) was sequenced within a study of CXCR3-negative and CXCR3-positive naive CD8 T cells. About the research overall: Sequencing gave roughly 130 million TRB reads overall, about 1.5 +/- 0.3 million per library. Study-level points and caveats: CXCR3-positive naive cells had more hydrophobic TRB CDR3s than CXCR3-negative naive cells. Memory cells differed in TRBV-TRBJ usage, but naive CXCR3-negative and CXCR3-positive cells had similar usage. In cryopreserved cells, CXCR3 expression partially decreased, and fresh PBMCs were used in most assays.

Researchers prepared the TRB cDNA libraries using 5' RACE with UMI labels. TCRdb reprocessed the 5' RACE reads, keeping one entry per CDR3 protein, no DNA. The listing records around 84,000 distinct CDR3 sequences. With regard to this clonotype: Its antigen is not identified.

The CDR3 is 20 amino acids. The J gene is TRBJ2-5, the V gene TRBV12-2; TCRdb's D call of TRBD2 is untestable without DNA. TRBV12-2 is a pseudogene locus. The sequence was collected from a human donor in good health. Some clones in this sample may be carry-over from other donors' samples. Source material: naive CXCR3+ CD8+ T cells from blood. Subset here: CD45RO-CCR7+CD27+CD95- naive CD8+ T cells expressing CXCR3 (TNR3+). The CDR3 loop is CASRLGWAGVAGGNQETQYF.